This T cell receptor beta chain originates from a study of T-cell memory formation after mild COVID-19. A single record per CDR3 protein comes from TCRdb applying MiXCR to the 5' RACE reads. Of fewer than 450,000 distinct CDR3 sequences in the sample, 20% to 25% are singletons; the top ten hold approximately 13%. The CDR3 sequence is 16 residues long. V was cut by 0 bases and J by 5 bases, with 18 bases left in between. CDR1 is SGHRS, CDR2 YFSETQ, per germline. This chain uses TRBV5-1 with TRBJ2-7; no firm D call. Sequenced sample: PBMCs or a T cell subset sorted from them (not recorded which). The receptor's source is an adult woman who had mild COVID-19 (a few samples of this study predate the infection). Cell type and time point are not known. Here the CDR3 reads CASSLALTWERHEQYF. CDR3 nucleotides: TGCGCCAGCAGCTTGGCCTTAACCTGGGAACGCCACGAGCAGTACTTC.